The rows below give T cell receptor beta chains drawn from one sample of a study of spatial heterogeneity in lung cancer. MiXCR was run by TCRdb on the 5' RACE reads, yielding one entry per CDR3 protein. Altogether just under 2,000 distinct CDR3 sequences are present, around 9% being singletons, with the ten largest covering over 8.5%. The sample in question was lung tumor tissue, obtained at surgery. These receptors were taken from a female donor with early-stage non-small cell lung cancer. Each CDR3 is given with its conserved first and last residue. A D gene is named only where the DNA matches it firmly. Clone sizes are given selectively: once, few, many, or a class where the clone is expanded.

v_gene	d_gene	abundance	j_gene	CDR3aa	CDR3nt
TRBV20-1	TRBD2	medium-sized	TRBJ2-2	CSARTSGNTGELFF	TGCAGTGCTAGAACTAGCGGGAACACCGGGGAGCTGTTTTTT
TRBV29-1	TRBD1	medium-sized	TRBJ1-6	CSVKRDSLNSPLHF	TGCAGCGTTAAACGGGACAGCTTAAATTCACCCCTCCACTTT
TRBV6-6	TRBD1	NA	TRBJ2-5	CASSYRQGEETQYF	TGTGCCAGCAGTTACCGCCAGGGGGAAGAGACCCAGTACTTC
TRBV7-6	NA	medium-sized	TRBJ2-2	CASSLGLTPTGELFF	TGTGCCAGCAGCTTAGGGCTCACACCCACCGGGGAGCTGTTTTTT
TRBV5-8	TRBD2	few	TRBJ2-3	CASSPGLAGGADTQYF	TGTGCCAGCAGCCCGGGACTAGCGGGGGGTGCAGATACGCAGTATTTT
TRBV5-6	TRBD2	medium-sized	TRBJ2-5	CASSPGLAGEETQYF	TGTGCCAGCAGCCCCGGCCTAGCGGGGGAAGAGACCCAGTACTTC
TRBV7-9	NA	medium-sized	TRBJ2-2	CASSFLSTGELFF	TGTGCCAGCAGCTTCCTGAGCACCGGGGAGCTGTTTTTT
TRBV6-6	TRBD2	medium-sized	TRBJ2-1	CASSWILAGVYNEQFF	TGTGCCAGCAGTTGGATCTTAGCGGGAGTCTACAATGAGCAGTTCTTC
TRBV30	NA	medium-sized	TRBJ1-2	CAWTAGANYGYTF	TGTGCCTGGACTGCGGGAGCTAACTATGGCTACACCTTC
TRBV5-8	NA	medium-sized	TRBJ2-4	CASSTGTLNLAKNIQYF	TGTGCCAGCAGCACCGGGACTCTAAATTTAGCCAAAAACATTCAGTACTTC
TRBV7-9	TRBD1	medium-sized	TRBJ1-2	CASSLSGGASGYTF	TGTGCCAGCAGCTTATCAGGGGGCGCGAGTGGCTACACCTTC
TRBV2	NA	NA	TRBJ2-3	CASSKPSTDTQYF	TGTGCCAGCTCCAAACCGTCTACAGATACGCAGTATTTT
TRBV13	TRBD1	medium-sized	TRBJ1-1	CASRGRGQNTEAFF	TGTGCCAGCAGGGGCAGGGGGCAGAACACTGAAGCTTTCTTT
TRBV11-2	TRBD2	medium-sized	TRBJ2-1	CASSLEILAGGQEQFF	TGTGCCAGCAGCTTAGAGATCCTAGCGGGGGGGCAAGAGCAGTTCTTC
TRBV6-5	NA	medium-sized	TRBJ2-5	CASSYSIERQETQYF	TGTGCCAGCAGTTACTCGATAGAGAGGCAAGAGACCCAGTACTTC
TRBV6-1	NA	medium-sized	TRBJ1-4	CASSTNAGVDEKLFF	TGTGCCAGCAGTACCAACGCGGGGGTCGATGAAAAACTGTTTTTT
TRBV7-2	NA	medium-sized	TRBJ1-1	CASSSGRGTEAFF	TGTGCCAGCAGCTCTGGTAGGGGCACTGAAGCTTTCTTT
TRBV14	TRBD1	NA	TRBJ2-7	CASSQMARGPYEQYF	TGTGCCAGCAGCCAAATGGCCAGGGGGCCCTACGAGCAGTACTTC
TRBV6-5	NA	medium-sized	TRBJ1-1	CASSPMATGTEAFF	TGTGCCAGCAGCCCCATGGCTACAGGGACTGAAGCTTTCTTT
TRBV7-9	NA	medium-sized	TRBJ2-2	CASSLGRNTGELFF	TGTGCCAGCAGCTTAGGACGGAACACCGGGGAGCTGTTTTTT
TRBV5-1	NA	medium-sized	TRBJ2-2	CASSFSPGVNTGELFF	TGCGCCAGCAGCTTCTCCCCAGGGGTGAACACCGGGGAGCTGTTTTTT
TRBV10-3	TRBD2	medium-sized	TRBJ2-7	CAISGWRGSSYEQYF	TGTGCCATCAGTGGATGGCGGGGGAGCTCCTACGAGCAGTACTTC
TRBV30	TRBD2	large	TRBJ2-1	CAWSVLASGEQFF	TGTGCCTGGAGTGTACTAGCGTCGGGTGAGCAGTTCTTC
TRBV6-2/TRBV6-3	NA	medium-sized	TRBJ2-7	CASSSNLLGYEQYF	TGTGCCAGCAGTTCGAACCTGTTGGGCTACGAGCAGTACTTC
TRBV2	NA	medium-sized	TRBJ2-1	CASSVTPPRTTYNEQFF	TGTGCCAGCAGTGTAACGCCCCCTCGGACAACCTACAATGAGCAGTTCTTC